The present T cell receptor beta chain was sequenced within a study of early stage breast cancer tumors. Study as a whole: Most invasive tumors, twelve of 16, were ER+/PR+/HER2-.

Study-level points and caveats: Chain pairing and CD4, CD8 or FOXP3 expression were not captured. Blood repertoires resembled normal breast more than tumor.

Each sample had two DNA replicates, around 0.45 ug blood or roughly 1.4 ug tissue. TCRdb keeps only in-frame clones here, not all; method: immunoSEQ multiplex PCR. The table records tens of thousands of clones, around three quarters of them present only once. Looked up from germline, CDR1 is SGHRS and CDR2 is YFSETQ. V shed 2 bases and J 3 bases; nucleotides not matched to a gene: 7. The CDR3 is 16 residues long. With regard to this clone: Antigen specificity is unknown.

Specimen: blood. This sequence joins TRBV5-1 and TRBJ1-3, with TRBD1 matching over 8 bases. The sequence was collected from a person between 55 and 69 years old with breast cancer. CDR3 DNA: TGCGCCAGCAGCTTTCAGGGGGCGCAGGGTGGAAACACCATATATTTT. It specifies CASSFQGAQGGNTIYF.